These 18 T cell receptor beta chains originate from one sample sequenced in a study of beta chain features in type 1 diabetes. These TCRs' antigens remain unknown. Study-wide results and limits: People with Type 1 diabetes carried modestly yet significantly shorter TCRB CDR3s in all four CD4+ subsets.

Sequencing targeted expressed TCRB transcripts, as all isolated RNA had been reverse transcribed. Data came from immunoSEQ multiplex PCR; TCRdb stores just in-frame clones and leaves some out. This table has roughly 700,000 clones, about an eighth appearing once. The sample taken for sequencing was naive CD4+ T cells from blood. Receptors were obtained from a man between 18 and 29 years old with type 1 diabetes.

The V and J genes are TRBV14 and TRBJ2-3; 7 nucleotides align to TRBD1. After removal of 2 bases from V and 7 bases from J, the junction contained 3 bases not matched to a gene. The germline V gene encodes CDR1 SGHDN and CDR2 FVKESK. CDR3 length: 13 residues. The DNA of the CDR3 is TGTGCCAGCAGCCAAAACAGGGGACATACGCAGTATTTT. Translating gives CASSQNRGHTQYF. The variable domain in full, with the rest retrieved from reference TRBV14 and TRBJ2-3, is EAGVTQFPSHSVIEKGQTVTLRCDPISGHDNLYWYRRVMGKEIKFLLHFVKESKQDESGMPNNRFLAERTGGTYSTLKVQPAELEDSGVYFCASSQNRGHTQYFGPGTRLTVL.

The rearrangement joins TRBV14 to TRBJ2-1; D unresolved. The CDR3 covers 12 residues. The germline V and J ends were trimmed by 5 bases and 10 bases, with 12 bases remaining between them. Germline CDR1 is SGHDN and CDR2 is FVKESK. Here the CDR3 reads CASSTHLGEQFF. CDR3 bases: TGTGCCAGCAGCACGCATCTAGGAGAGCAGTTCTTC.

This clone was recorded once. This chain joins TRBV11-3 and TRBJ2-5; D might be TRBD2 (6 bases). Looked up from germline, CDR1 is SGHNT and CDR2 is YENEEA. V was pared by 5 bases and J by 4 bases, with 14 bases between. This CDR3 spans 14 amino acids. CDR3 region: CASSLASMRETQYF. The CDR3, as DNA: TGTGCCAGCAGCCTAGCGAGTATGAGAGAGACCCAGTACTTC. The full variable domain, its missing parts supplied by reference TRBV11-3 and TRBJ2-5, is EAGVVQSPRYKIIEKKQPVAFWCNPISGHNTLYWYLQNLGQGPELLIRYENEEAVDDSQLPKDRFSAERLKGVDSTLKIQPAELGDSAVYLCASSLASMRETQYFGPGTRLLVL.

The chain has TRBV21-1 and TRBJ2-2; the table's TRBD1 call for D was not verified on the DNA. TRBV21-1 is marked as a pseudogene. The CDR3 covers 16 residues. The CDR3 DNA reads TGTGCCAGCAGCAACACAGGGCAGCTGAACACCGGGGAGCTGTTTTTT. It encodes CASSNTGQLNTGELFF.

The chain joins TRBV6-5 to TRBJ2-3; 7 bases match TRBD1. This CDR3 has 15 residues. Germline V gives CDR1 MNHEY, CDR2 SVGAGI. Germline trimming cut 2 bases from V and 4 bases from J; bases unmatched to any gene: 6. The CDR3 here is CASSYDRVGADTQYF. The CDR3 DNA sequence: TGTGCCAGCAGTTACGACAGGGTGGGGGCAGATACGCAGTATTTT.

The chain recombines TRBV11-2 with TRBJ1-3, with D unclear. V dropped 5 bases and J dropped 1 base, with 3 bases sitting between them. The CDR3 is 12 amino acids. Germline loops: CDR1 SGHAT, CDR2 FQNNGV. This CDR3 reads CASSRSGNTIYF. CDR3 nucleotide sequence: TGTGCCAGCAGCCGTTCTGGAAACACCATATATTTT.

This clone was seen only a few times. The chain uses TRBV7-8 and TRBJ2-1; TRBD2 agrees at 12 bases. CDR3 length: 15 amino acids. V shed 5 bases and J 8 bases; nucleotides not matched to a gene: 7. The germline CDR1 and CDR2 sequences are SGHVS and FQNEAQ. The CDR3 loop is CASSTGLAGLHEQFF. The CDR3 coding sequence is TGTGCCAGCAGCACCGGACTAGCGGGGCTCCATGAGCAGTTCTTC.

This clone was seen a handful of times. V gene TRBV5-1 combines with J gene TRBJ2-7, with D perhaps matching TRBD1 (6 bases). Germline CDR1 SGHRS, CDR2 YFSETQ. The CDR3 consists of 15 residues. Trimming removed 4 bases at V and 0 bases at J, with 14 bases between. CDR3 amino acids: CASSPGLGGSYEQYF. As DNA, the CDR3 is TGCGCCAGCAGCCCCGGCTTAGGGGGCTCCTACGAGCAGTACTTC.

The rearrangement joins TRBV30 to TRBJ1-2, with D perhaps matching TRBD1 (5 bases). Germline CDR1 reads GTSNPN; CDR2 reads SVGIG (reference sequence). Trimming shortened V by 1 base and J by 13 bases, and 13 bases separated the two germline ends. The CDR3 is made up of 11 amino acids. The CDR3: CAWSEDRRGTF. CDR3 sequence (DNA): TGTGCCTGGAGTGAGGACCGGAGGGGCACCTTC.

There are a few counts of this clone. The gene calls are TRBV6-5 and TRBJ2-7; D not certain. V was clipped by 7 bases and J by 7 bases, with 8 bases between them. The CDR3 runs 10 residues. The germline CDR1 and CDR2 sequences are MNHEY and SVGAGI. The CDR3 DNA sequence: TGTGCCAGCACTTTGGGAGAGCAGTACTTC. This translates into CASTLGEQYF.

The rearrangement joins TRBV5-1 to TRBJ2-6; D is undetermined. This CDR3 comprises 15 residues. CDR1 SGHRS and CDR2 YFSETQ come from the germline V gene. V was trimmed by 3 bases and J by 1 base, leaving 8 bases between them. CDR3 in DNA: TGCGCCAGCAGCTACTTTGGGTCTGGGGCCAACGTCCTGACTTTC. Amino acids: CASSYFGSGANVLTF.

This clone was observed a handful of times. V is TRBV5-1 and J is TRBJ2-1; D may be TRBD2 (6 bases). The CDR3 loop spans 16 amino acids. CDR1 and CDR2 (germline): SGHRS, YFSETQ. Trimming left V 0 bases short and J 6 bases short, with 16 bases between. The CDR3 DNA follows: TGCGCCAGCAGCTTGGTGCCGGGGGTCGAAGGCAATGAGCAGTTCTTC. Translation: CASSLVPGVEGNEQFF.

This clone was picked up a small number of times. V gene TRBV13 combines with J gene TRBJ1-1, with D unresolved. Trimming removed 4 bases at V and 8 bases at J, with 14 bases between. The CDR3 extends over 13 amino acids. CDR1 and CDR2 from the germline V gene are PRHDT and FYEKMQ (reference sequence). CDR3 in DNA: TGTGCCAGCAGCTCCACGGACTTCGTCGAAGCTTTCTTT. Translated, it gives CASSSTDFVEAFF.

The sample holds a few counts of this clone. The V call is TRBV30, the J call TRBJ1-5; D perhaps matches TRBD1 (5 bases). The V end lost 5 bases, the J end lost 1 base, and 15 bases lay between the germline ends. Per the germline V gene, CDR1 is GTSNPN and CDR2 is SVGIG (reference sequence). The CDR3 loop spans 15 amino acids. The CDR3 region is CAWGGVGGSNQPQHF. CDR3 in DNA: TGTGCCTGGGGGGGTGTAGGTGGAAGCAATCAGCCCCAGCATTTT.

This rearrangement joins TRBV9 to TRBJ1-1, with a possible D match to TRBD1 (5 bases). CDR3 length: 10 amino acids. Germline V gene sequence: CDR1 SGDLS, CDR2 YYNGEE. The V gene lost 7 bases and the J gene lost 5 bases, with 6 bases spanning the gap. The CDR3 DNA reads TGTGCCAGCGGGGGAACTGAAGCTTTCTTT. This codes for CASGGTEAFF.

The chain couples TRBV10-2 to TRBJ1-3; D remains unclear. The CDR3 covers 13 residues. Trimming cost V 4 bases and J 4 bases, with 8 bases left between them. Germline assignment: CDR1 WSHSY and CDR2 SAAADI. CDR3 coding DNA: TGCGCCAGCAGTGTCTTACGAGGAAACACCATATATTTT. Translated, it gives CASSVLRGNTIYF.

This clone was seen a few times. V gene TRBV5-1 combines with J gene TRBJ1-2; D unclear. This CDR3 contains 13 residues. Trimming took off 0 bases at V and 6 bases at J, with 9 bases between the two ends. The V gene's germline CDR1 is SGHRS and CDR2 YFSETQ. CDR3 sequence reads: CASSLAEPNGYTF. The DNA of the CDR3 is TGCGCCAGCAGCTTGGCAGAACCCAATGGCTACACCTTC.

This clone was seen a handful of times. The chain is built from TRBV28 and TRBJ2-2, with a possible D match to TRBD1 (5 bases). Between the trimmed V and J ends, which lost 3 bases and 3 bases, there was a span of 8 bases. Germline values: CDR1 MDHEN, CDR2 SYDVKM. This CDR3 comprises 14 residues. CDR3 protein: CASSLTDYTGELFF. As DNA, the CDR3 is TGTGCCAGCAGTTTGACAGATTACACCGGGGAGCTGTTTTTT.